The clone carrying this T cell receptor beta chain occurred a few times. What it binds is unknown. Germline lookup yields CDR1 MRHNA and CDR2 SNTAGT. After removal of 6 bases from V and 3 bases from J, the junction contained 6 bases not matched to a gene. The CDR3 spans 15 residues. This record comes from a study of shared clonotypes between healthy human individuals. Produced via immunoSEQ multiplex PCR; TCRdb's table is partial and in-frame only. The sample lists around 500,000 clones, about 76% seen once, with less than 15% in the top ten. General study points: An effect of sequencing depth on clonotype sharing among donors was expected.

This sequence originates from a woman in her forties in good health. Some clones in this sample may be carry-over from other donors' samples. The sequencing input was PBMCs. The gene calls are TRBV6-4 and TRBJ2-3; TRBD2 aligns across 10 bases. The CDR3 DNA sequence: TGTGCCAGCAGCCCCGAAGCGGGAGGGACAGATACGCAGTATTTT. This codes for CASSPEAGGTDTQYF.